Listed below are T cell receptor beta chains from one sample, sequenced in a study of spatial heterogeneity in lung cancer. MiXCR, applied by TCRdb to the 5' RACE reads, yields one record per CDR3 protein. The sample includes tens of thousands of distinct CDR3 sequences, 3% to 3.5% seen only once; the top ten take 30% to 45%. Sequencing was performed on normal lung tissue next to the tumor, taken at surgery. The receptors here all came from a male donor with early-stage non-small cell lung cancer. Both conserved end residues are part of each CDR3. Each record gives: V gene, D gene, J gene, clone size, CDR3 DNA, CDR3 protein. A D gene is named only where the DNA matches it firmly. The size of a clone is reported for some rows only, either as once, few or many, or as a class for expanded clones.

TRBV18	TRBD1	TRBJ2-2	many	TGTGCCAGCTCACTCTCCACCGGACAGGGAAGCACCGGGGAGCTGTTTTTT	CASSLSTGQGSTGELFF
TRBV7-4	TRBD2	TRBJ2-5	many	TGTGCCAGCAGGTCGGGACTAGCGTCTCAAGAGACCCAGTACTTC	CASRSGLASQETQYF
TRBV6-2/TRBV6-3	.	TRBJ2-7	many	TGTGCCAGCAGTTACTCCTACTACGAGCAGTACTTC	CASSYSYYEQYF
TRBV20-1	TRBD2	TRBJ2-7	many	TGCAGTGCTGGTAAAGCGGGAGCTGGCGAGCAGTACTTC	CSAGKAGAGEQYF
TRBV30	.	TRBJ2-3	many	TGTGCCTCCCACCAGGGATATACGCAGTATTTT	CASHQGYTQYF
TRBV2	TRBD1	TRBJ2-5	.	TGTGCCAGCAGCCCTCCCCGGACAGGGCCCTACTTC	CASSPPRTGPYF
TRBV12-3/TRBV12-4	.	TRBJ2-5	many	TGTGCCAGCCTCCGGGACACCCAAGAGACCCAGTACTTC	CASLRDTQETQYF
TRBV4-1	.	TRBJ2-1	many	TGCGCCAGCAGCCTACCGACGGGATACAATGAGCAGTTCTTC	CASSLPTGYNEQFF
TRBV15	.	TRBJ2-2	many	TGTGCCACCAGCAGAGATTTAGCAGGGAGCACCGGGGAGCTGTTTTTT	CATSRDLAGSTGELFF
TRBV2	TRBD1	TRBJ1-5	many	TGTGCCAGCAGTGAAGCGCTTTCGGACAGGACCACCAATCAGCCCCAGCATTTT	CASSEALSDRTTNQPQHF
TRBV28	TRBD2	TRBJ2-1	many	TGTGCCAGCCGCTGGGGGGGGAGCTCCTACAATGAGCAGTTCTTC	CASRWGGSSYNEQFF
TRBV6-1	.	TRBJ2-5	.	TGTGCCAGCAGTGTTAAATACCCTATGCTTGGGGAGACCCAGTACTTC	CASSVKYPMLGETQYF
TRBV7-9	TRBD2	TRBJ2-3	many	TGTGCCAGCAGCTGGACTAGCGGTACAGATACGCAGTATTTT	CASSWTSGTDTQYF
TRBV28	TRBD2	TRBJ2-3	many	TGTGCCAGCAGGCGCCAGACTAGCGGGACAGGCACAGATACGCAGTATTTT	CASRRQTSGTGTDTQYF
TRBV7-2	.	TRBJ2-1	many	TGTGCCAGCAGCTCACAAGCGGGTCCCAACAATGAGCAGTTCTTC	CASSSQAGPNNEQFF
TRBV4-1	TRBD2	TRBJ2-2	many	TGCGCCAGCAGCCAAATAGCGGGGGCCAATGCCGGGGAGCTGTTTTTT	CASSQIAGANAGELFF
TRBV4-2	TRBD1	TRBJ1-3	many	TGTGCCAGCAGCCAACCGGGACAGAGCTCTGGAAACACCATATATTTT	CASSQPGQSSGNTIYF
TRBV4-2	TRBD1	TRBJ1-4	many	TGTGCCGCCCGGGACAGGGGTGAAAAACTGTTTTTT	CAARDRGEKLFF
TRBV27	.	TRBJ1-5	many	TGTGCCAGCGGGACCGGTCCCCAGCATTTT	CASGTGPQHF
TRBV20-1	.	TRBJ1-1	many	TGCAGTGCAAGAGGGGACTTTACTGAAGCTTTCTTT	CSARGDFTEAFF
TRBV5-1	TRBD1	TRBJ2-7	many	TGCGCCAGCAGCTTGGCGGGACAGACCTACGAGCAGTACTTC	CASSLAGQTYEQYF
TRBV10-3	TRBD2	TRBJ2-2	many	TGTGCCATCCGCGGGGGAGGGACCGGGGAGCTGTTTTTT	CAIRGGGTGELFF
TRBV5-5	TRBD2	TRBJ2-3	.	TGTGCCAGCAGCTCGGGACTAGCGGGGCCCACAGATACGCAGTATTTT	CASSSGLAGPTDTQYF
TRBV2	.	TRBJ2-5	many	TGTGCCAGCAGGGACCTTGAAGAGACCCAGTACTTC	CASRDLEETQYF
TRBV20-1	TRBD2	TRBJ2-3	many	TGCAGTGCTGACCCTGGTAGCGGGAACACAGATACGCAGTATTTT	CSADPGSGNTDTQYF
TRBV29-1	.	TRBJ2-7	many	TGCAGCGTTGGGGGTGACCTCTCCTACGAGCAGTACTTC	CSVGGDLSYEQYF
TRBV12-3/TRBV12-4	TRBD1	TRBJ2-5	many	TGTGCCAGCACCGTGACAGGGGTCCAAGAGACCCAGTACTTC	CASTVTGVQETQYF
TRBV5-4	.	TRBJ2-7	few	TGTGCCAGCAGCTTGGCAACTAGCCCAGTAGAGGGGGAGCAGTACTTC	CASSLATSPVEGEQYF
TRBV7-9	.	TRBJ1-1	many	TGTGCCAGCAGCTTAAGCTCAGGTTTGGCTTTCTTT	CASSLSSGLAFF
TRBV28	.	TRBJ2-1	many	TGTGCCAGCATCAAAAGTCAGGTTTACAATGAGCAGTTCTTC	CASIKSQVYNEQFF
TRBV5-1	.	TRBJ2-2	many	TGCGCCAGCAGCTTGGAGGCGGCTACGAACACCGGGGAGCTGTTTTTT	CASSLEAATNTGELFF
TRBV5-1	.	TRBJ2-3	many	TGCGCCAGCAGCCCCGGAGAGGATACGCAGTATTTT	CASSPGEDTQYF
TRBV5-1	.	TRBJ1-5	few	TGCGCCAGCAGCTTGGCCCCAACATCGGAGGGGCGGCCCCAGCATTTT	CASSLAPTSEGRPQHF
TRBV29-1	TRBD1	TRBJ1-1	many	TGCAGCGTCGACCAGGGGGCGCATACTGAAGCTTTCTTT	CSVDQGAHTEAFF
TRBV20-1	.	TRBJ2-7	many	TGCAGTGCTCCGGGATCGACCTACGAGCAGTACTTC	CSAPGSTYEQYF
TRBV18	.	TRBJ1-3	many	TGTGCCAGCTCACCACCGTCGACTGCTGGAAACACCATATATTTT	CASSPPSTAGNTIYF
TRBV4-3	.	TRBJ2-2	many	TGCGCCAGCAGCCAAGATTTCGGGGAGCTGTTTTTT	CASSQDFGELFF
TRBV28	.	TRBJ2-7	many	TGTGCCAGCAGTTTCCCGGGACACTTATCCTACGAGCAGTACTTC	CASSFPGHLSYEQYF
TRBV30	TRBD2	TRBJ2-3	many	TGTGCCTGGGGGCCTGGACTAGCGGGGGGGAAGGCAGATACGCAGTATTTT	CAWGPGLAGGKADTQYF
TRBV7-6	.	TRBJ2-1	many	TGTGCCAGCAGTTATACAGATTCCTCCTACAATGAGCAGTTCTTC	CASSYTDSSYNEQFF
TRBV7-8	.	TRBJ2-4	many	TGTGCCAGCAGCTCCGCGGCGGGTTTAAACATTCAGTACTTC	CASSSAAGLNIQYF
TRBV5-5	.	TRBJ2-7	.	TGTGCCAGCTCCTTAGTTTCCTCCGGCGAGCAGTACTTC	CASSLVSSGEQYF
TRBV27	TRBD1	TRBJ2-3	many	TGTGCCAGCAGTCTCCGTGGGGGGGACCGGGACAGGGTTACGCAGTATTTT	CASSLRGGDRDRVTQYF
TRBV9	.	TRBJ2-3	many	TGTGCCAGCAGCTACGGAGTTACCACAGATACGCAGTATTTT	CASSYGVTTDTQYF
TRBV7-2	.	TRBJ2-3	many	TGTGCCAGCAGCTTAGCGCCCGGGACAGATACGCAGTATTTT	CASSLAPGTDTQYF
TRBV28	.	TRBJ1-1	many	TGTGCCAGCAGATTAGCGAGGGCTGAAGCTTTCTTT	CASRLARAEAFF
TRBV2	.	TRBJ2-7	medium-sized	TGTGCCACCGTACCGGCCAGCTCCTACGAGCAGTACTTC	CATVPASSYEQYF
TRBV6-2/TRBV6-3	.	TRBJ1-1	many	TGTGCCAGCAGTCTCCTAGGTGGGGAAGCTTTCTTT	CASSLLGGEAFF
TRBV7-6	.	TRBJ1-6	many	TGTGCCAGCAGCCCCTTCCGGGGGCGCGATTCACCCCTCCACTTT	CASSPFRGRDSPLHF
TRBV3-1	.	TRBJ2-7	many	TGTGCCAGCAGCCCGAGTTGGGGGGCAAGCTCCTACGAGCAGTACTTC	CASSPSWGASSYEQYF
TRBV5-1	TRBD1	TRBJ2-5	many	TGCGCCAGCAGCTCCGGGACAGCGCAAGAGACCCAGTACTTC	CASSSGTAQETQYF
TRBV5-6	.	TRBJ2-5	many	TGTGCCAGCGAACCTTCTATCGGGGTCTTGCAAGAGACCCAGTACTTC	CASEPSIGVLQETQYF
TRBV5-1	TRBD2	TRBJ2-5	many	TGCGCCAGCAGCTTGAGCGGGAGGAGTGAGACCCAGTACTTC	CASSLSGRSETQYF